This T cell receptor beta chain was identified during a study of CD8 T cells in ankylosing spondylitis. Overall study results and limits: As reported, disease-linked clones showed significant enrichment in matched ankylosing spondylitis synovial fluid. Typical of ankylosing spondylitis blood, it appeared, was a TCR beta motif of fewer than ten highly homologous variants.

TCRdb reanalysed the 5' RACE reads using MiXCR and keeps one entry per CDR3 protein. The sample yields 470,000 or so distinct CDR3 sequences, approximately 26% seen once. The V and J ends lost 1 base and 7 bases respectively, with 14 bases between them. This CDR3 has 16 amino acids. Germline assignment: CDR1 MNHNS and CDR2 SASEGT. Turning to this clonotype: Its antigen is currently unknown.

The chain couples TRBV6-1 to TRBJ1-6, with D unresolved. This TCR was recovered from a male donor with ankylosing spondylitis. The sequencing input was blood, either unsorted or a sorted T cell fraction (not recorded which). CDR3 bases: TGTGCCAGCAGTGAAGGGCTTATGGACCGGAATTCACCCCTCCACTTT. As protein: CASSEGLMDRNSPLHF.